This T cell receptor beta chain was captured in a study of cytomegalovirus exposure and HLA in healthy donors. CDR3 length: 14 amino acids. V lost 3 bases, J lost 0 bases, and 12 bases lay in between. Germline V lookup: CDR1 SQVTM, CDR2 ANQGSEA. TCRdb keeps only in-frame clones here, not all; method: immunoSEQ multiplex PCR. The data show over 150,000 clones, with 75% to 90% seen just once and 2% to 2.5% held by the top ten. This TCR came from a young woman in good health and CMV-seronegative. The specimen sequenced was PBMCs. The chain joins TRBV29-1 to TRBJ2-7; D may be TRBD2 (5 bases). The CDR3 loop is CSVDTGSDSYEQYF. DNA of the CDR3: TGCAGCGTTGACACGGGGTCCGACTCCTACGAGCAGTACTTC.